This paragraph reports one T cell receptor (beta chain). Its matching antigen is unknown. The data were produced by immunoSEQ multiplex PCR, yet TCRdb's version contains in-frame clones alone and is incomplete. This sample yields more than 250,000 clones, of which roughly 87% are seen a single time; 1.2% belongs to the top ten. Trimming removed 5 bases from V and 3 bases from J, with 10 bases in between. Germline V gene lookup returns CDR1 KGHSH and CDR2 LQKENI. The CDR3 is 13 amino acids. This record comes from a study of cytomegalovirus exposure and HLA in healthy donors. Whole-study context: In a later analysis, the 130 or so validation repertoires were reported to have used the same platform as the approximately 620 first-cohort repertoires.

Broader study findings: A later analysis found first-cohort TCR clusters tended to co-occur in the 90 to 150 validation repertoires.

The sequenced sample was PBMCs. The V gene is TRBV18, the J gene TRBJ1-2; TRBD1 might be the D (6 bases). This TCR came from a woman aged 25 to 39 in good health and CMV-seropositive. In DNA, the CDR3 is TGTGCCAGCTCATCACAGGGCGACTATGGCTACACCTTC. This sequence encodes CASSSQGDYGYTF.